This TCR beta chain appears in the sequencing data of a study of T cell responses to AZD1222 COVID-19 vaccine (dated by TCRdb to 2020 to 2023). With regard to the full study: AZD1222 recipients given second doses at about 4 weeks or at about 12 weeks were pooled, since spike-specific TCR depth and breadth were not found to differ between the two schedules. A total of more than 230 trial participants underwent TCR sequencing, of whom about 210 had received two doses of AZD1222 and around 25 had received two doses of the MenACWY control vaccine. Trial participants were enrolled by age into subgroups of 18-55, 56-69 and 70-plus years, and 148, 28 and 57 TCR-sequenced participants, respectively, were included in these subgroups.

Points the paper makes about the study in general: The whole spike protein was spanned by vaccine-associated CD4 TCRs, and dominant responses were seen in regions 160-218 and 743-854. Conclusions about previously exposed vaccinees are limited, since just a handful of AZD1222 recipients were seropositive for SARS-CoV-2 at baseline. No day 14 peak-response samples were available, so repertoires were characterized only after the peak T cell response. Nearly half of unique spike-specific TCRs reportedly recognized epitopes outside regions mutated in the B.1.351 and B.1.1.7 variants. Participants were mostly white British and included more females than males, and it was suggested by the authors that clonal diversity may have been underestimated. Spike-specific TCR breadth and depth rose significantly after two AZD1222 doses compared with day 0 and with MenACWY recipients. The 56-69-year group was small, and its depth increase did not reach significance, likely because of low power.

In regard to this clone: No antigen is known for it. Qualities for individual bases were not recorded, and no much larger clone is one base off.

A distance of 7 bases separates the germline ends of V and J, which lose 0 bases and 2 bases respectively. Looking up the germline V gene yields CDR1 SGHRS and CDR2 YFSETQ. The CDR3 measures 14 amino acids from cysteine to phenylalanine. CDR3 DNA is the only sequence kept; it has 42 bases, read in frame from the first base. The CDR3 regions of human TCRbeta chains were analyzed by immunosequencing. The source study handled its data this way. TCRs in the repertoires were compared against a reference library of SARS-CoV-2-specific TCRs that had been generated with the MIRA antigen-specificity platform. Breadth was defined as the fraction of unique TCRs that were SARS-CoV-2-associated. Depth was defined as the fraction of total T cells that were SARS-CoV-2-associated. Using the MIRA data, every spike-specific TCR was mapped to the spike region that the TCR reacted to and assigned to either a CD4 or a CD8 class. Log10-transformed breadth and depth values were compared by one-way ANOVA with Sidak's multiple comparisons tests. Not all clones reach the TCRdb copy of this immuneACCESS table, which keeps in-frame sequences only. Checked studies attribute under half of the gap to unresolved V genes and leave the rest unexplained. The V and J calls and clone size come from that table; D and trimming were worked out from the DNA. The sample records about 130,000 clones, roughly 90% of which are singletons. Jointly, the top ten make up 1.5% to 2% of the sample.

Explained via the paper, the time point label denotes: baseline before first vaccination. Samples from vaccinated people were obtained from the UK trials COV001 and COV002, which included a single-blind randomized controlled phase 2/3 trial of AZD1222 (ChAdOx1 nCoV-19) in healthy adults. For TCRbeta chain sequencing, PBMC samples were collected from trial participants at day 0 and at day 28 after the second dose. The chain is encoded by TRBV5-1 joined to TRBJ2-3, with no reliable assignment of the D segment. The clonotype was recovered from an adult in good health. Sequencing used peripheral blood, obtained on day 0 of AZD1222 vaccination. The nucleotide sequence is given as TGCGCCAGCAGCTTGGTGGTATTCACAGATACGCAGTATTTT. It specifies CASSLVVFTDTQYF.